Listed below are T cell receptor beta chains from one sample, sequenced in a study of shared clonotypes between healthy human individuals. Using immunoSEQ multiplex PCR, the repertoire was profiled, and TCRdb retains in-frame clones only, with some absent. The sample includes more than 550,000 clones, roughly two thirds of them seen just once. The sequenced material came from memory CD4+ T cells sorted from blood. These receptors all stem from a woman aged 25 to 39 in good health. CDR3s include the opening cysteine and the closing phenylalanine or tryptophan. Each record gives: clone size, D gene, J gene, V gene, CDR3 DNA, CDR3 protein. A D gene is named only where the DNA matches it firmly. For some rows the clone size is stated as once, few or many, or as a class when expanded; others skip it.

-	TRBD2	TRBJ2-1	TRBV14	TGTGCCAGCAGCCAGCTGCCTGGTGCGGGAGGATTTATAAATGAGCAGTTCTTC	CASSQLPGAGGFINEQFF
-	TRBD1	TRBJ1-1	TRBV6-6	TGTGCCAGTAGCGGACAGGGAAACACTGAAGCTTTCTTT	CASSGQGNTEAFF
-	-	TRBJ2-5	TRBV4-1	TGCGCCAGCAGCCAAGGTCCCCCCCCGGGTACCCAGTACTTC	CASSQGPPPGTQYF
-	-	TRBJ2-7	TRBV20-1	TGCAGTGCCATCCAAGCTAACGAGCAGTACTTC	CSAIQANEQYF
-	TRBD2	TRBJ2-1	TRBV7-6	TGTGCCAGCAGCTTAGCCGGGACTACCTACAATGAGCAGTTCTTC	CASSLAGTTYNEQFF
-	-	TRBJ2-3	TRBV19	TGTGCCACCGGGTCGGGCGCGGCGGCAGATACGCAGTATTTT	CATGSGAAADTQYF
-	TRBD2	TRBJ2-3	TRBV27	TGTGCCAGCAGTTTCGGCTGGGGGGGGAATACGCAGTATTTT	CASSFGWGGNTQYF
-	-	TRBJ1-4	TRBV28	TGTGCCAGCAGTTTGGCCGGGCAGTTAAATAATGAAAAACTGTTTTTT	CASSLAGQLNNEKLFF
many	-	TRBJ2-2	TRBV6-1	TGTGCCAGCAGGTTACAGGTCGGGGAGCTGTTTTTT	CASRLQVGELFF
-	TRBD2	TRBJ2-3	TRBV7-2	TGTGCCAGCAGCCAGGGGACTAGCCGAGATACGCAGTATTTT	CASSQGTSRDTQYF
-	-	TRBJ1-5	TRBV30	TGTGCCTGGGGGAATAGCAATCAGCCCCAGCATTTT	CAWGNSNQPQHF
-	-	TRBJ1-2	TRBV6-1	TGTGCCAGCAGTGAAACGGGAGAGGGCTATGGCTACACCTTC	CASSETGEGYGYTF
-	TRBD2	TRBJ2-5	TRBV5-1	TGCGCCAGCAGCATAAGGACTAGCGGGGGGTACCAAGAGACCCAGTACTTC	CASSIRTSGGYQETQYF
few	-	TRBJ2-7	TRBV5-1	TGCGCCAGCAGCTTGGGAACGGGAGCGGTCTACGAGCAGTACTTC	CASSLGTGAVYEQYF
-	-	TRBJ2-6	TRBV11-3	TGTGCCAGCAGCTTAGGCCAGGGGCGAGACTCTGGGGCCAACGTCCTGACTTTC	CASSLGQGRDSGANVLTF
-	-	TRBJ2-3	TRBV29-1	TGCAGCGTTGAGGGTGGGACGTCAAATTTT	CSVEGGTSNF
once	-	TRBJ2-7	TRBV6-4	TGTGCCAGCTACCTGCTTGGGACGGGGAATTTAAGCTCCTACGAGCAGTACTTC	CASYLLGTGNLSSYEQYF
once	TRBD2	TRBJ2-2	TRBV5-1	TGCGCCAGCAGCTCCGGGAGGGAAAGCACCGGGGAGCTGTTTTTT	CASSSGRESTGELFF
-	TRBD2	TRBJ2-1	TRBV5-1	TGCGCCAGCAGCGGGGCTAGCGGGGGTTACAATGAGCAGTTCTTC	CASSGASGGYNEQFF